This T cell receptor beta chain was obtained from a study of blood T cell repertoires in COVID-19. Study information: PBMCs, B-cell-depleted T cells, or T cells were the source of the cDNA or gDNA that made up the material.

Method: immunoSEQ multiplex PCR; TCRdb's copy keeps in-frame clones and lacks some. The sample contains about 130,000 clones, about 86% of which appear only once. CDR1 and CDR2 from the germline V gene are MDHEN and SYDVKM. V was clipped by 11 bases and J by 1 base; unmatched bases: 8. This CDR3 is 14 amino acids long. The TCR sequence derives from a woman aged 50 to 60 with acute or convalescent COVID-19. The sequenced material came from peripheral blood. The chain joins TRBV28 to TRBJ2-7; 10 bases line up with TRBD1. DNA for the CDR3: TGTGCCGAATCGGAGGACAGGGGGTCCTACGAGCAGTACTTC. Its translation: CAESEDRGSYEQYF.